This TCR beta chain was obtained from a study of T-cell reconstitution after alpha-beta-depleted transplantation in children (dated by TCRdb to 2016 to 2018). The study in broad terms: T-cell immune reconstitution after TCRalphabeta/CD19-depleted allogeneic hematopoietic cell transplantation in children was quantitatively tracked in the study by means of TCR repertoire profiling.

The trim is 0 bases for V and 2 bases for J, with a gap of 10 bases between the germline ends. The CDR3 goes from the cysteine to the phenylalanine over 14 residues. The DNA shown is the 42-base CDR3, in frame from base 1. Taken from the germline V gene (reference sequence), the CDR1 and CDR2 loops are DFQATT and SNEGSKA. Per the publication, the treatment or condition label means: allogeneic hematopoietic cell transplantation with graft depleted of TCRalphabeta T cells and CD19 B cells. The transplant recipients were children given TCRalphabeta/CD19-depleted allogeneic hematopoietic cell grafts. This clonotype was counted ten times or more. Its antigen remains unidentified. The input lacks base qualities; no much larger clone sits a single base away. Receptors were amplified or captured by PCR. Sequencing relied on an Illumina HiSeq 2500. TCR library preparation used molecular barcoding, with unique molecular identifiers applied to normalize quantification of the TCRbeta repertoire. Using fastp trimming at Q25 and MiXCR clonotype assembly, TCRdb reanalyzed the public sequencing data and kept in-frame beta chains. Each record represents a unique CDR3 protein, reported with the most common genes and DNA among its rows. In all, the sample holds hundreds of thousands of distinct CDR3 sequences, and about 10% of those were seen once. Around 2% of the sample belongs to the ten largest clones.

The investigation overall reported the following: About two months after transplant, the apparently early recovery of alphabetaT-cell counts reportedly depended on just several hundred clones that had expanded rapidly and came from non-depleted graft cells. Over the following months the frequencies of hyperexpanded clones went down, and after one year T-cell counts and TCRbeta diversity were mostly credited to newly produced T cells. In some patients, high TCRbeta diversity at day 60 was attributed to recipient T cells and intrathymic progenitors that had survived conditioning.

The receptor's source is a child younger than 10 with inherited bone marrow failure, due to receive a stem cell transplant. The sequenced sample was PBMCs, obtained before TCRalphabeta/CD19-depleted stem cell transplant. The chain is encoded by TRBV20-1 joined to TRBJ2-5; a tentative D call is TRBD1 (5 bases match). Here is the DNA: TGCAGTGCTAGAGAAGGGCAGGGTCAAGAGACCCAGTACTTC. This encodes CSAREGQGQETQYF.